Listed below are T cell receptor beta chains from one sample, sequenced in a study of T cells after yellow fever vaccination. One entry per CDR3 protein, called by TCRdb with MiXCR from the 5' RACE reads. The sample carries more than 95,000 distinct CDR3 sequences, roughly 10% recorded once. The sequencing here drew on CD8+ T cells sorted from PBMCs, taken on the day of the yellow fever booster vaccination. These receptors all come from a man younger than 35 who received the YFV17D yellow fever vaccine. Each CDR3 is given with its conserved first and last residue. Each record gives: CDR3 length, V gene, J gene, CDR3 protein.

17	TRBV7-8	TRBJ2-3	CASSVNGGGLGPDTQYF
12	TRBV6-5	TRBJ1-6	CASRTLGSPLHF
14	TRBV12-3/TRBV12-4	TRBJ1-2	CASSRDRGAYGYTF
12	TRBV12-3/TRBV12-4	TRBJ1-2	CASSRSLLGYTF
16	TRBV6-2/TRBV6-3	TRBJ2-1	CASSNPTRGPTNEQFF
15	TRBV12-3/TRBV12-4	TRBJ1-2	CASSFSGTGVGGYTF
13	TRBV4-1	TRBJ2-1	CASSQALNNEQFF
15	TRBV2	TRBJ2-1	CASSEVEGDYNEQFF
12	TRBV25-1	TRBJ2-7	CASSAGVLEQYF
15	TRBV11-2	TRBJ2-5	CASSSDRGRQETQYF
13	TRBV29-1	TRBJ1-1	CSVEGEMNTEAFF
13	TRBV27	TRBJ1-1	CASSFSANTEAFF
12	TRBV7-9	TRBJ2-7	CASSSALYEQYF
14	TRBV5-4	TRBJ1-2	CASRGWTSERGYTF
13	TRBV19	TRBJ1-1	CASEDFPNTEAFF
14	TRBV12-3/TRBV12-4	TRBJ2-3	CASSHIGTPDTQYF
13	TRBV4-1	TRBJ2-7	CASSQMVGYEQYF
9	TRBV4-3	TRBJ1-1	CVDTTEAFF
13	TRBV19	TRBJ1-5	CASNGGGGQPQHF
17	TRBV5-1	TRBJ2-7	CASSTSSSFPSSYEQYF
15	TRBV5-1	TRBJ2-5	CASSLEGAPRETQYF
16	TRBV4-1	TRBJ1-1	CASSQDRNRENTEAFF
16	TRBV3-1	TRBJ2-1	CASSQRTGGIYNEQFF
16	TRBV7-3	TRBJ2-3	CASSPGTSSGTDTQYF
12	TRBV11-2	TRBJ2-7	CASSLRGDEQYF
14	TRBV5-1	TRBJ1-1	CASSLGQGRTEAFF
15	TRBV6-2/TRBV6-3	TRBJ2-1	CASSYSRDTGSEQFF
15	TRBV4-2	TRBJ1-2	CASSQAGALNYGYTF
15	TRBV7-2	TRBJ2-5	CASSLAGTPGETQYF
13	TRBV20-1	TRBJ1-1	CSARETGDTEAFF
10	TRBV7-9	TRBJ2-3	CASGNGTQYF
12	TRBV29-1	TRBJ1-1	CSVGRMNTEAFF
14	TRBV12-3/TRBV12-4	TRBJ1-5	CASSGGHYNQPQHF
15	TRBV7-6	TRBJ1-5	CASSSADSPNQPQHF
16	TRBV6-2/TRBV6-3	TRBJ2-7	CASSPAEGGFFYEQYF
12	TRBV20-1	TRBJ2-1	CSARGRGDEQFF
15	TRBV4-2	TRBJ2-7	CASSQGQGAWDEQYF
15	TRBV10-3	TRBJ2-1	CAISGTSGFYNEQFF